These 15 T cell receptor beta chains originate from one sample sequenced in a study of shared clonotypes between healthy human individuals. Sequencing was performed with immunoSEQ multiplex PCR; in TCRdb, only in-frame clones are kept and a portion is missing. The repertoire holds about 700,000 clones, with 92% as singletons. Only CD45RO-negative cells positively selected for CCR7 counted as naive CD8 cells, so terminally differentiated effector memory CD45RA+ cells were excluded. The sequenced sample consisted of naive CD8+ T cells sorted from blood. These receptors were taken from a young man in good health.

The rearrangement uses TRBV10-3 and TRBJ2-6; D ambiguous. The germline CDR1 and CDR2 sequences are ENHRY and SYGVKD. Trimming cost V 0 bases and J 2 bases, with 5 bases left between them. This CDR3 comprises 15 residues. CDR3 sequence reads: CAISESGPGANVLTF. Written as DNA, the CDR3 is TGTGCCATCAGTGAGTCAGGGCCTGGGGCCAACGTCCTGACTTTC.

Written as DNA, the CDR3 is TGTGTCAGAAGCTTAACCCCGCAGGGCGGAGAGACCCAGTACTTC. The encoded protein is CVRSLTPQGGETQYF. This chain connects TRBV7-5 to TRBJ2-5; TRBD1, the table's D call, lacks a check against the DNA. TRBV7-5 is deemed a pseudogene. CDR3 length: 15 amino acids.

In nucleotides, the CDR3 is TGTGCCAGCAGCTTGCTAGCGGGCTCCTACAATGAGCAGTTCTTC. Protein product: CASSLLAGSYNEQFF. The chain employs TRBV7-2 and TRBJ2-1, with 8 bases matching TRBD2. V was pared by 3 bases and J by 0 bases, with 1 base of the junction left unmatched. The CDR3 runs to 15 residues. Germline V gives CDR1 SGHTA, CDR2 FQGNSA.

The chain has TRBV7-9 and TRBJ1-2; D is perhaps TRBD1 (5 bases). Trimming shortened V by 5 bases and J by 7 bases, and 14 bases separated the two germline ends. There are 13 residues in the CDR3. Germline V lookup: CDR1 SEHNR, CDR2 FQNEAQ (reference sequence). CDR3 sequence (DNA): TGTGCCAGCAGCAAATGGACACCTCGTGGCTACACCTTC. It yields the protein CASSKWTPRGYTF.

The chain carries TRBV27 and TRBJ2-2; D is possibly TRBD2 (5 bases). V lost 8 bases, J lost 4 bases, and 14 bases lay in between. Germline loops: CDR1 MNHEY, CDR2 SMNVEV (reference sequence). The CDR3 runs 14 residues. CDR3: CASRELVPTGELFF. The CDR3, as DNA: TGTGCCAGCCGCGAACTAGTCCCCACCGGGGAGCTGTTTTTT.

The CDR3 nucleotides read TGCGCCAGCAGCCAAAACGCGGCAGGGTTAAGCTACGAGCAGTACTTC. Its translation: CASSQNAAGLSYEQYF. The chain carries TRBV4-3 and TRBJ2-7, with D maybe TRBD1 (5 bases). Germline V gene sequence: CDR1 LGHNA, CDR2 YSLEER. The CDR3 covers 16 residues. V was cut by 2 bases and J by 3 bases, with 17 bases left in between.

Regarding this clone: A junction boundary mismatches the germline segment, possibly from a read error. This chain uses TRBV7-7 with TRBJ2-5; D unclear. The DNA matches TRBJ2-7 better at its end, which makes the J call doubtful. Germline assignment: CDR1 SSHAT and CDR2 FNYEAQ (reference sequence). CDR3 length: 13 amino acids. CDR3 protein: CASSLDPGYEQYF. CDR3 coding DNA: TGTGCTAGCAGCTTAGACCCCGGATACGAGCAGTACTTC.

The chain carries TRBV15 and TRBJ2-6; 8 bases align to TRBD1. Germline trimming cut 5 bases from V and 2 bases from J; bases unmatched to any gene: 5. Looked up from germline, CDR1 is LNHNV and CDR2 is YYDKDF (reference sequence). The CDR3 totals 16 residues. This chain's CDR3 is CATSADRGAGANVLTF. The CDR3 bases are TGTGCCACCAGCGCTGACAGGGGTGCTGGGGCCAACGTCCTGACTTTC.

The chain combines TRBV27 with TRBJ2-7, with D perhaps matching TRBD2 (5 bases). In germline, CDR1 is MNHEY, CDR2 SMNVEV (reference sequence). V was pared by 5 bases and J by 2 bases, with 10 bases between. The CDR3 has 13 residues. This CDR3 reads CASSRTSTYEQYF. As DNA, the CDR3 is TGTGCCAGCAGTCGAACTAGTACCTACGAGCAGTACTTC.

A single count supports this clone. The chain employs TRBV7-8 and TRBJ1-1; weak D call: TRBD1 (5 bases). The V and J ends lost 4 bases and 5 bases respectively, with 14 bases between them. The CDR3 loop spans 14 amino acids. Per the germline V gene, CDR1 is SGHVS and CDR2 is FQNEAQ. CDR3 coding DNA: TGTGCCAGCAGCTCTCGAGGCGGGGGAACTGAAGCTTTCTTT. Its translation: CASSSRGGGTEAFF.

The rearrangement uses TRBV4-1 and TRBJ1-2; D unclear. V dropped 3 bases and J dropped 1 base, with 12 bases sitting between them. Germline V CDR1 and CDR2: MGHRA, YSYEKL. This CDR3 has 15 amino acids. In nucleotides, the CDR3 is TGCGCCAGCAGCCAGGGTGAATTACTTAACTATGGCTACACCTTC. Its protein product is CASSQGELLNYGYTF.

The rearrangement links TRBV27 to TRBJ2-7, with 9 bases lining up with TRBD1. The CDR3 is made up of 13 amino acids. CDR1 is MNHEY, CDR2 SMNVEV, per germline (reference sequence). V shed 6 bases, J shed 3 bases, and the junction held 3 bases outside the gene matches. CDR3 nucleotides: TGTGCCAGCAGGGGACAGGGTCACTACGAGCAGTACTTC. Residues: CASRGQGHYEQYF.

J is TRBJ2-7 and V is TRBV7-9; tentatively, D is TRBD2 (6 bases). The CDR3 spans 17 residues. Trimming took off 4 bases at V and 4 bases at J, with 23 bases between the two ends. Germline CDR1 SEHNR, CDR2 FQNEAQ (reference sequence). CDR3 coding DNA: TGTGCCAGCAGCTCCAGTGTTGGGGGGATAAAACCTTACGAGCAGTACTTC. Its translation is CASSSSVGGIKPYEQYF.

The V and J genes are TRBV14 and TRBJ2-7, with 10 bases lining up with TRBD2. Germline V gene lookup returns CDR1 SGHDN and CDR2 FVKESK. The CDR3 is 15 amino acids. Germline trimming cut 5 bases from V and 4 bases from J; bases unmatched to any gene: 8. Here the CDR3 reads CASSSRTSGKYEQYF. CDR3 sequence (DNA): TGTGCCAGCAGCTCACGGACTAGCGGAAAGTACGAGCAGTACTTC.

The rearrangement uses TRBV6-1 and TRBJ1-3; D gene unclear. Germline V lookup: CDR1 MNHNS, CDR2 SASEGT. Trimming left V 2 bases short and J 0 bases short, with 8 bases between. The CDR3 contains 15 residues. CDR3 in DNA: TGTGCCAGCAGTGAAACTTGGAGCTCTGGAAACACCATATATTTT. It is translated as CASSETWSSGNTIYF.